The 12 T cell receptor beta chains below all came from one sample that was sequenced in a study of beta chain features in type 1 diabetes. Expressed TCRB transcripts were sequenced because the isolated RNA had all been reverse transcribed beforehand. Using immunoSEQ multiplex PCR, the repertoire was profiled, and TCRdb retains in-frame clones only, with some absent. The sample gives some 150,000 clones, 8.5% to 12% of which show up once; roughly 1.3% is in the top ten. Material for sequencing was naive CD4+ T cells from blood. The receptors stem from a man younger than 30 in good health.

The CDR3 is CASSAGGNYGYTF. DNA for the CDR3: TGTGCCAGCAGCGCCGGGGGTAACTATGGCTACACCTTC. The genes are TRBV5-5 and TRBJ1-2, with a weak D call TRBD1 (5 bases). The CDR3 sequence is 13 residues long. The germline V gene encodes CDR1 SGHKS and CDR2 YYEKEE (reference sequence). The V end lost 4 bases, the J end lost 1 base, and 8 bases lay between the germline ends. Drawing the rest from reference TRBV5-5 and TRBJ1-2, the complete variable domain is DAGVTQSPTHLIKTRGQQVTLRCSPISGHKSVSWYQQVLGQGPQFIFQYYEKEERGRGNFPDRFSARQFPNYSSELNVNALLLGDSALYLCASSAGGNYGYTFGSGTRLTVV.

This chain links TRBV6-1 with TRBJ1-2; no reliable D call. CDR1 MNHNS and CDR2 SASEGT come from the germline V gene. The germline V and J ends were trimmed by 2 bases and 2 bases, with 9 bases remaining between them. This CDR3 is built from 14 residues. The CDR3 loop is CASSEISENYGYTF. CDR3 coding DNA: TGTGCCAGCAGTGAAATTTCAGAAAACTATGGCTACACCTTC.

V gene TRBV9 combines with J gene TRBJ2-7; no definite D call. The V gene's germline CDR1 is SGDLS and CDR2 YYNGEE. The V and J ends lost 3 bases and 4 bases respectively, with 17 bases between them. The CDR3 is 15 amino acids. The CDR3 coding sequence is TGTGCCAGCAGCGCGGCGGCCGCGCCCTTTTACGAGCAGTACTTC. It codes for CASSAAAAPFYEQYF.

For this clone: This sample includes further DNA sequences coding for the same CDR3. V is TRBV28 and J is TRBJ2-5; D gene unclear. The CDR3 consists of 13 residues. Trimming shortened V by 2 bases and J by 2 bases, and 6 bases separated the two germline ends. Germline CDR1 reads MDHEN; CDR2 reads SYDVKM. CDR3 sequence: CASSLGQQETQYF. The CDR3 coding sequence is TGTGCCAGCAGTTTAGGGCAACAAGAGACCCAGTACTTC.

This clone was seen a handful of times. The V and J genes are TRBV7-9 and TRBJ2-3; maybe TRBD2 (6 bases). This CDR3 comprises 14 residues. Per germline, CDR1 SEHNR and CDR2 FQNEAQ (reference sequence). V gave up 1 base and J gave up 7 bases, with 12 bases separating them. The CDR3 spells CASSLGGTHHTQYF. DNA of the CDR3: TGTGCCAGCAGCTTAGGTGGGACTCACCATACGCAGTATTTT. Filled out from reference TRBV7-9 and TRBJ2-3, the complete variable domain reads DTGVSQNPRHKITKRGQNVTFRCDPISEHNRLYWYRQTLGQGPEFLTYFQNEAQLEKSRLLSDRFSAERPKGSFSTLEIQRTEQGDSAMYLCASSLGGTHHTQYFGPGTRLTVL.

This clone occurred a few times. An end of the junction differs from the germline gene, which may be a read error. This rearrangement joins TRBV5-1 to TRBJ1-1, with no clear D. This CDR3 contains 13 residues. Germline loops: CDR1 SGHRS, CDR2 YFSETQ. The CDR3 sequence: CASSLLGRIEAFF. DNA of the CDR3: TGTGCCAGCAGTTTGCTGGGGAGGATTGAAGCTTTCTTT.

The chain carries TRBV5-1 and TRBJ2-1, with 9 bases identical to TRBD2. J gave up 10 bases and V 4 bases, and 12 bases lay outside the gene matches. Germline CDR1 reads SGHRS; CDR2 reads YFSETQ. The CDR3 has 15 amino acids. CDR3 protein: CASSPGLAEDEEQFF. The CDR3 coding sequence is TGCGCCAGCAGCCCGGGACTAGCCGAGGACGAGGAGCAGTTCTTC.

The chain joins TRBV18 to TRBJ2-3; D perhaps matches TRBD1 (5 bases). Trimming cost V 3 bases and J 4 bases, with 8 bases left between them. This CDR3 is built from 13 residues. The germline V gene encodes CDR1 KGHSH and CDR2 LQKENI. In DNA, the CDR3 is TGTGCCAGCTCACCGCAGGGTGCAGATACGCAGTATTTT. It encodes CASSPQGADTQYF.

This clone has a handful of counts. Here the CDR3 DNA reads TGTGCCAGCAGTGGGACAGGGGGCAACACCGGGGAGCTGTTTTTT. Translated, it gives CASSGTGGNTGELFF. The V gene is TRBV2, the J gene TRBJ2-2; 11 nucleotides match TRBD1. The germline V gene encodes CDR1 SNHLY and CDR2 FYNNEI. CDR3 length equals 15 residues. Losses at the gene ends were 4 bases for V and 2 bases for J; bases not matched to a gene: 0.

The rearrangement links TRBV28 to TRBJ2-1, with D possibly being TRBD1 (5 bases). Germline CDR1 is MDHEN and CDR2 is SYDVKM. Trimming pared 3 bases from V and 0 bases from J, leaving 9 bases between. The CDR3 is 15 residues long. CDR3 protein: CASSFDSRSYNEQFF. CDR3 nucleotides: TGTGCCAGCAGTTTCGACAGTCGCTCCTACAATGAGCAGTTCTTC.

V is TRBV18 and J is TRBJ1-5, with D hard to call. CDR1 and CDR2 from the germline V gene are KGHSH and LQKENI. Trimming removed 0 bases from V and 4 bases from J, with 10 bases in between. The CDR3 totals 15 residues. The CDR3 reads CASSPPSPGNQPQHF. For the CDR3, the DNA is TGTGCCAGCTCACCACCGTCTCCGGGTAATCAGCCCCAGCATTTT.

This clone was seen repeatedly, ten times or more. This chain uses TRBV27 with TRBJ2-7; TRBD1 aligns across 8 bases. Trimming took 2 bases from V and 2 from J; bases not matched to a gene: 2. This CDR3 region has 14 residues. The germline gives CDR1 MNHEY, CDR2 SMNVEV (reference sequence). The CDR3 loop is CASSLGTGPYEQYF. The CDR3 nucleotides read TGTGCCAGCAGTTTAGGGACAGGACCCTACGAGCAGTACTTC.